Below are 24 T cell receptor beta chains sequenced from a single sample in a study of molecular identifiers for immune sequencing clone quantification (dated by TCRdb to the late 2010s). Receptors were amplified or captured by PCR. Sequenced using an Illumina HiSeq 4000. The public reads were run again by TCRdb, first through fastp at Q25 and then through MiXCR, and only productive beta chains were kept. Rows merge per CDR3 protein into single entries with the most common DNA and genes. In all, the sample holds about 68,000 distinct CDR3 sequences, and 15% to 20% of those were seen once. Approximately 1.5% of the sample is held by the ten biggest clonotypes. Sequenced: naive CD8+ T cells from blood, with Jurkat cell RNA spiked in. What the cell subset or site label conveys for this sample: FACS-sorted CD8+CD4-CCR7+CD45RA+ naive T cells. These receptors originate from a human donor in good health. Some libraries in this study had Jurkat cell RNA spiked in.

About this clonotype: A much larger clonotype is one base distant, so this may be a read error. The CDR3 carries no conserved terminal phenylalanine or tryptophan, so it likely arises from a read error. The chain carries TRBV28 and TRBJ1-6; D unresolved. Germline V gene sequence: CDR1 MDHEN, CDR2 SYDVKM. The CDR3 consists of 15 residues. Trimming stripped 7 bases from V and 0 bases from J, with 10 bases between. In DNA form, the CDR3 reads TGTGCCAGCACCCAGCAGAGCTCCTATAATTCACCCCTCCACTCT. It is translated as CASTQQSSYNSPLHS.

This clonotype has a count of ten or more. The chain carries TRBV28 and TRBJ2-7, with D perhaps given as TRBD1 or TRBD2 (5 bases each). V was cut by 8 bases and J by 1 base, with 12 bases left in between. Germline CDR1 MDHEN, CDR2 SYDVKM. CDR3 length: 13 residues. Here the CDR3 reads CASLGALSYEQYF. CDR3 DNA: TGTGCCAGCCTCGGGGCCCTTTCCTACGAGCAGTACTTC.

In this sample, this clonotype turned up many times. The V call is TRBV7-2, the J call TRBJ2-3, with TRBD2 identical over 11 bases. CDR1 SGHTA and CDR2 FQGNSA come from the germline V gene. V was clipped by 4 bases and J by 0 bases; unmatched bases: 12. CDR3 length: 19 amino acids. CDR3 in amino acids: CASSSWGLAGGPSTDTQYF. The CDR3 nucleotides read TGTGCCAGCAGCTCCTGGGGTCTAGCGGGAGGACCCAGCACAGATACGCAGTATTTT.

Concerning this clonotype itself: Here the CDR3 omits its conserved ending phenylalanine or tryptophan, so a read error is the likely source. The chain is built from TRBV12-5 and TRBJ1-2, with D tentatively TRBD1 (5 bases). Trimming pared 3 bases from V and 8 bases from J, leaving 16 bases between. This CDR3 has 14 amino acids. CDR1 is LGHNT, CDR2 FRNRAP, per germline. In DNA form, the CDR3 reads TGTGCTAGTGGTTTCGGGGGAGAGCGGAGAGGCTACACCCTC. This gives the protein CASGFGGERRGYTL.

Note on this clonotype: Possible read error: a much larger clone is one base away. V and J are TRBV27 and TRBJ2-7; a weak D match, TRBD2 (6 bases). CDR3 size: 15 residues. CDR1 is MNHEY and CDR2 is SMNVEV in the germline V gene (reference sequence). This CDR3 reads CASSLTAGPIYERYF. CDR3 nucleotides: TGTGCCAGCAGTTTGACTGCGGGACCGATCTACGAGCGGTACTTC.

This clonotype showed up many times. The genes are TRBV7-3 and TRBJ2-1; 10 bases line up with TRBD2. Germline-derived CDR1 and CDR2 are SGHTA and FQGTGA. Trimming took 4 bases from V and 4 from J; bases not matched to a gene: 10. The CDR3 contains 17 residues. CDR3 amino acids: CASSSLKVAGGYNEQFF. DNA of the CDR3: TGTGCCAGCAGCTCCCTTAAGGTAGCGGGAGGTTACAATGAGCAGTTCTTC.

This clonotype was seen at least ten times. The V gene is TRBV28, the J gene TRBJ1-5; D gene ambiguous. Germline lookup yields CDR1 MDHEN and CDR2 SYDVKM. Trimming stripped 3 bases from V and 0 bases from J, with 6 bases between. CDR3 length: 14 amino acids. The CDR3 region has the DNA TGTGCCAGCAGTTTCAGCCATAGCAATCAGCCCCAGCATTTT. Its translation is CASSFSHSNQPQHF.

At least ten counts were recorded for this clonotype. The rearrangement joins TRBV19 to TRBJ1-1; 7 bases line up with TRBD1. The germline CDR1 and CDR2 sequences are LNHDA and SQIVND (reference sequence). The CDR3 extends over 15 amino acids. V was pared by 9 bases and J by 2 bases, with 12 bases of the junction left unmatched. CDR3 residues: CASLSTGDPNTEAFF. CDR3 sequence (DNA): TGTGCCAGCCTTTCAACAGGGGACCCAAACACTGAAGCTTTCTTT.

The table lists this clonotype with many counts. The chain carries TRBV4-1 and TRBJ2-5, with D perhaps given as TRBD1 or TRBD2 (5 bases each). The CDR3 consists of 15 residues. The germline V and J ends were trimmed by 4 bases and 1 base, with 13 bases remaining between them. CDR1 is MGHRA and CDR2 is YSYEKL in the germline V gene. CDR3 in amino acids: CASSLSPGPQETQYF. The CDR3 nucleotides read TGCGCCAGCAGCCTATCACCGGGACCCCAAGAGACCCAGTACTTC.

This clonotype was found a few times. This rearrangement joins TRBV7-8 to TRBJ1-1; D remains ambiguous. Germline V CDR1 and CDR2: SGHVS, FQNEAQ. V was trimmed by 5 bases and J by 7 bases, leaving 8 bases between them. The CDR3 sequence is 11 residues long. As DNA, the CDR3 is TGTGCCAGCAGCCCGGGAGATGAAGCTTTCTTT. This sequence encodes CASSPGDEAFF.

This clonotype was observed a few times. This rearrangement joins TRBV4-3 to TRBJ2-7; D call uncertain. The CDR3 has 15 residues. Trimming took off 0 bases at V and 2 bases at J, with 11 bases between the two ends. CDR1 is LGHNA and CDR2 is YSLEER in the germline V gene. The CDR3 DNA follows: TGCGCCAGCAGCCAAGATGTAGGAAGTCCCTACGAGCAGTACTTC. It is translated as CASSQDVGSPYEQYF.

To note about this clonotype: Given a much more abundant clone one base away, this may be a read error. This chain joins TRBV19 and TRBJ2-3, with D possibly TRBD2 on 6 matching bases. The germline CDR1 and CDR2 sequences are LNHDA and SQIVND (reference sequence). CDR3 length: 14 residues. The CDR3 region is CAVSYAGSADTQYF. The CDR3 DNA follows: TGTGCAGTATCTTACGCGGGGAGCGCAGATACGCAGTATTTT.

This clonotype was counted a single time. A much larger clone lies a single base off, so this may be a read error. The CDR3 here is CATSDLGSGLTGGLFF. In DNA, the CDR3 is TGTGCCACCAGTGATTTAGGGTCAGGGTTAACCGGGGGGCTGTTTTTT. This rearrangement joins TRBV24-1 to TRBJ2-2; maybe TRBD2 (6 bases). Looked up from germline, CDR1 is KGHDR and CDR2 is SFDVKD. The CDR3 totals 16 residues.

J is TRBJ2-5 and V is TRBV30, with 8 bases identical to TRBD2. The CDR3 contains 16 residues. In germline, CDR1 is GTSNPN, CDR2 SVGIG (reference sequence). The V gene end was trimmed by 0 bases and the J gene end by 5 bases; junction bases not matched to a gene: 11. CDR3 in amino acids: CAWSVPGGDHRETQYF. CDR3 sequence (DNA): TGTGCCTGGAGTGTACCCGGGGGGGATCATCGGGAGACCCAGTACTTC.

This clonotype was observed many times. The chain joins TRBV28 to TRBJ2-3; 7 bases match TRBD1. Trimming removed 6 bases from V and 2 bases from J; junction bases left unmatched: 8. Per the germline V gene, CDR1 is MDHEN and CDR2 is SYDVKM. The CDR3 loop spans 15 amino acids. The CDR3 nucleotides are TGTGCCAGCAGCCAGGACAGGTCCTCCACAGATACGCAGTATTTT. It encodes CASSQDRSSTDTQYF.

This clonotype was observed at least ten times. The chain joins TRBV7-9 to TRBJ2-7; tentatively, D is TRBD1 or TRBD2 (5 bases each). The V gene lost 2 bases and the J gene lost 7 bases, with 15 bases spanning the gap. The CDR3 runs to 14 residues. Germline V gives CDR1 SEHNR, CDR2 FQNEAQ (reference sequence). CDR3: CASSLLGTEREQYF. In DNA form, the CDR3 reads TGTGCCAGCAGCTTACTCGGGACGGAGAGGGAGCAGTACTTC.

Ten or more counts support this clonotype. This chain uses TRBV6-5 with TRBJ2-3; 8 nucleotides line up with TRBD2. CDR3 length equals 13 residues. Germline assignment: CDR1 MNHEY and CDR2 SVGAGI. Trimming cost V 6 bases and J 7 bases; bases outside gene matches: 6. Here the CDR3 DNA reads TGTGCCAGCAGATCCGGGACTAGTAATACGCAGTATTTT. Translation gives CASRSGTSNTQYF.

Relative to its sample, this clonotype is medium-sized. The J gene is TRBJ2-6, the V gene TRBV29-1; D unclear. Per the germline V gene, CDR1 is SQVTM and CDR2 is ANQGSEA. The CDR3 consists of 13 residues. Trimming took 4 bases from V and 0 from J, leaving 4 bases between them. The CDR3: CSVVHSGANVLTF. For the CDR3, the DNA is TGCAGCGTTGTTCACTCTGGGGCCAACGTCCTGACTTTC.

This clonotype turned up a few times. The chain combines TRBV29-1 with TRBJ2-1, with TRBD2 as a possible D gene (5 bases). Germline V gene sequence: CDR1 SQVTM, CDR2 ANQGSEA. Trimming stripped 4 bases from V and 5 bases from J, with 18 bases between. The CDR3 totals 15 residues. Here the CDR3 DNA reads TGCAGCGTTGTGGATGACGAGAGGGCTAACAATGAGCAGTTCTTC. This codes for CSVVDDERANNEQFF.

This clonotype was seen at least ten times. V usage is TRBV29-1 and J usage is TRBJ2-1; a possible D gene is TRBD1 (6 bases). The CDR3 sequence is 13 residues long. Germline CDR1 is SQVTM and CDR2 is ANQGSEA. The V end was cut by 4 bases, the J end by 5 bases, with 12 bases between. In nucleotides, the CDR3 is TGCAGCGTTGGAGGGGGTCTTAACAATGAGCAGTTCTTC. Translated, it gives CSVGGGLNNEQFF.

On this clonotype itself: At one boundary the junction diverges from the germline segment, which might be a read error. The CDR3 sequence is CASSLAGRLAGGYSYERYF. In DNA form, the CDR3 reads TGTGCCAGCAGCTTAGCGGGACGACTAGCGGGAGGGTACTCCTACGAGCGGTACTTC. V usage is TRBV7-2 and J usage is TRBJ2-7; 14 bases are shared with TRBD2. The CDR3 is 19 residues long. The germline V gene has CDR1 SGHTA and CDR2 FQGNSA.

The chain's CDR3 is CASMTEGHGIYGYTF. DNA of the CDR3: TGTGCCAGCATGACCGAGGGGCACGGGATTTATGGCTACACCTTC. The chain links TRBV2 to TRBJ1-2, with D perhaps matching TRBD1 (5 bases). In germline, CDR1 is SNHLY, CDR2 FYNNEI. The CDR3 has 15 residues. Trimming removed 7 bases at V and 5 bases at J, with 20 bases between.

This clonotype was detected many times. The gene calls are TRBV19 and TRBJ2-2, with D maybe TRBD2 (6 bases). V lost 3 bases and J 4 bases, leaving 9 bases between the germline ends. The length of the CDR3 is 14 residues. The germline V gene has CDR1 LNHDA and CDR2 SQIVND (reference sequence). Here the CDR3 DNA reads TGTGCCAGTAGTATCGCCGGGAGCACCGGGGAGCTGTTTTTT. Protein sequence: CASSIAGSTGELFF.

This clonotype was picked up a small number of times. For the CDR3, the DNA is TGTGCCAGCTCACCACCAGTCGGGGGGCTGGGCGAGCAGTACTTC. Translation gives CASSPPVGGLGEQYF. The chain recombines TRBV18 with TRBJ2-7, with D possibly matching TRBD2 (7 bases). V was pared by 0 bases and J by 6 bases, with 15 bases between. CDR1 and CDR2 from the germline V gene are KGHSH and LQKENI. The CDR3 is made up of 15 amino acids.